This T cell receptor (beta chain) emerged from a study of T cells in Graves' hyperthyroidism and ophthalmopathy. With respect to this clonotype: The antigen is undetermined.

Whole-study results and caveats: With a median lead of approximately 6 months before onset, the model predicted ophthalmopathy.

Amplification of TCR beta CDR3 regions was performed using RNA transcripts as template. TCR CDR3 underwent first-round RT-PCR with the HTBI primer set. TCRdb ran MiXCR on the multiplex PCR reads and lists one entry per CDR3 protein. The sample records fewer than 350,000 distinct CDR3 sequences, about 14% being singletons. Trimming took 0 bases from V and 4 from J; bases not matched to a gene: 14. The length of the CDR3 is 20 residues. Sequencing used blood. The receptor was isolated from a woman between 25 and 40 years old with Graves' hyperthyroidism that later progressed to Graves' ophthalmopathy. The chain carries TRBV6-7 and TRBJ2-1, with TRBD2 matching over 11 bases. TRBV6-7 is an ORF for which the function is uncertain. The CDR3 loop reads CASSYSGLAGGPRKYNEQFF. DNA for the CDR3: TGTGCCAGCAGTTACTCGGGGCTAGCGGGAGGACCTAGAAAGTACAATGAGCAGTTCTTC.